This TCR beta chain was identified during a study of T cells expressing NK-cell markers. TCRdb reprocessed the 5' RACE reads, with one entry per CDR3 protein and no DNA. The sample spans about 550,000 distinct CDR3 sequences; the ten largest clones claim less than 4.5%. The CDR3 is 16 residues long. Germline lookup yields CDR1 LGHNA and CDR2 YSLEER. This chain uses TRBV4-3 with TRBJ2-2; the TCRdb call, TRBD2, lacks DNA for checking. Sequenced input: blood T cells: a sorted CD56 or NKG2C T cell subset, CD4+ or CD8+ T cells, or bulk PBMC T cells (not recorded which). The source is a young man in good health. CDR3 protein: CASSQDSAGYTGELFF.